This TCR beta chain was sequenced for a study of blood T cell repertoires in COVID-19. This CDR3 spans 15 amino acids. The germline V gene has CDR1 SNHLY and CDR2 FYNNEI. V lost 3 bases and J 2 bases, leaving 11 bases between the germline ends. Authors' processing steps: Counts of nucleated cells, estimated from reference gene primer amplification, were obtained. Clones were read by immunoSEQ multiplex PCR, and TCRdb kept only the in-frame ones, dropping some. V and J calls and clone size are as listed in that table; D and trimming were resolved from the DNA. The sample consists of 150,000 to 160,000 clones, 75% to 90% of them appearing once.

The sequencing input was peripheral blood. The receptor was derived from a woman aged 70-85 years with acute or convalescent COVID-19. The chain is built from TRBV2 and TRBJ2-1; a weak D match, TRBD2 (5 bases). The chain's CDR3 is CASSEFGVTYNEQFF. CDR3 coding DNA: TGTGCCAGCAGTGAGTTCGGGGTCACCTACAATGAGCAGTTCTTC.